The TCR beta chain described here comes from a study of T-cell memory formation after mild COVID-19. Findings and caveats of the study: Unconfirmed was the SARS-CoV-2 specificity of second-wave clones that peaked on day 37.

Germline V gives CDR1 ENHRY, CDR2 SYGVKD. This CDR3 has 13 amino acids. Trimming pared 8 bases from V and 0 bases from J, leaving 8 bases between. Regarding this clonotype: Its antigen is as yet unknown.

TCRdb fed the 5' RACE reads into MiXCR, producing one record per CDR3 protein. Among around 510,000 distinct CDR3 sequences listed, roughly 22% were seen once. V usage is TRBV10-3 and J usage is TRBJ1-5, with TRBD1 as a possible D gene (5 bases). The sequenced sample was PBMCs or a T cell subset sorted from them (not recorded which). This TCR derives from an adult woman who had mild COVID-19 (a few samples of this study predate the infection). Cell type and time point are not known. The CDR3 here is CAIGGTSNQPQHF. CDR3 DNA: TGTGCCATCGGGGGGACTAGCAATCAGCCCCAGCATTTT.